Below are 8 T cell receptor beta chains sequenced from a single sample in a study of T-cell reconstitution after alpha-beta-depleted transplantation in children. For TCRbeta, the library was prepared with unique molecular identifiers. TCRdb used MiXCR to reprocess the PCR reads, holding one entry per CDR3 protein. The sample contains roughly 170,000 distinct CDR3 sequences, around 7% of which appear only once. This specimen consisted of PBMCs from the stem cell graft donor, obtained from the stem cell graft. The receptors come from a human donor who donated a stem cell graft to a child with Wiskott-Aldrich syndrome.

This chain's CDR3 is CASSFLGLSTDTQYF. As DNA, the CDR3 is TGTGCCAGCAGTTTTTTGGGACTATCCACAGATACGCAGTATTTT. This chain connects TRBV27 to TRBJ2-3; 7 nucleotides match TRBD2. Germline V lookup: CDR1 MNHEY, CDR2 SMNVEV (reference sequence). CDR3 length: 15 residues. V lost 3 bases to trimming and J lost 2 bases; unmatched junction nucleotides: 5.

This clonotype was seen ten or more times. V usage is TRBV6-1 and J usage is TRBJ2-7; D is unclear. The germline V and J ends were trimmed by 6 bases and 4 bases, with 16 bases remaining between them. This CDR3 is 14 amino acids long. Germline loops: CDR1 MNHNS, CDR2 SASEGT. In nucleotides, the CDR3 is TGTGCCAGCAGGTCATCGGGCAGATTGTACGAGCAGTACTTC. This translates into CASRSSGRLYEQYF.

At least ten counts were recorded for this clonotype. V and J are TRBV7-7 and TRBJ2-1; 9 bases agree with TRBD2. Trimming removed 5 bases from V and 7 bases from J; junction bases left unmatched: 9. The CDR3 has 15 residues. Germline V lookup: CDR1 SSHAT, CDR2 FNYEAQ (reference sequence). The CDR3 bases are TGTGCCAGCAGCCTCAAGACTAGCGGTTGGAATGAGCAGTTCTTC. This sequence encodes CASSLKTSGWNEQFF.

This clonotype showed up many times. The chain links TRBV29-1 to TRBJ2-1; 7 bases align to TRBD1. Germline CDR1 and CDR2: SQVTM and ANQGSEA. The junction had 7 bases not matched to a gene; V was cut back by 1 base and J by 1 base. CDR3 length equals 16 residues. This chain's CDR3 is CSVEAPDRISYNEQFF. The CDR3 DNA is TGCAGCGTTGAAGCCCCGGACAGGATATCCTACAATGAGCAGTTCTTC.

This clonotype was seen a handful of times. The V call is TRBV5-1, the J call TRBJ2-7, with TRBD1 matching 9 bases. V trimming: 0 bases; J trimming: 2 bases; junction bases outside the gene matches: 3. CDR3 length: 15 amino acids. Germline-derived CDR1 and CDR2 are SGHRS and YFSETQ. CDR3 coding DNA: TGCGCCAGCAGCTTGGACGGGACAGGGCCCTACGAGCAGTACTTC. Encoded protein: CASSLDGTGPYEQYF.

This clonotype has a count of ten or more. This chain uses TRBV25-1 with TRBJ2-7; 7 bases align to TRBD2. CDR3 length equals 14 residues. V was clipped by 3 bases and J by 7 bases; unmatched bases: 9. The germline V gene encodes CDR1 MGHDK and CDR2 SYGVNS. The CDR3 is CASSDSGTTKEQYF. CDR3 bases: TGTGCCAGCAGTGACAGCGGGACTACCAAAGAGCAGTACTTC.

This clonotype has a count of ten or more. The chain joins TRBV5-1 to TRBJ1-2; D is possibly TRBD1 (5 bases). Trimming shortened V by 3 bases and J by 0 bases, and 15 bases separated the two germline ends. Germline loops: CDR1 SGHRS, CDR2 YFSETQ. This CDR3 is built from 16 residues. CDR3 amino acids: CASSYTAGGTNYGYTF. CDR3 nucleotides: TGCGCCAGCAGCTATACAGCTGGGGGAACTAACTATGGCTACACCTTC.

The chain carries TRBV7-2 and TRBJ2-5; tentative D call: TRBD2 (5 bases). Trimming cost V 5 bases and J 1 base, with 11 bases left between them. Germline V lookup: CDR1 SGHTA, CDR2 FQGNSA. The CDR3 has 14 residues. The CDR3 nucleotides read TGTGCCAGCAGCCCCTGGGCGGGCCAAGAGACCCAGTACTTC. Translating gives CASSPWAGQETQYF.